Sequencing of this TCR beta chain was carried out in a study of cytomegalovirus exposure and HLA in healthy donors. The PCR contained 60 Vbeta and 13 Jbeta primers. Assay used: immunoSEQ multiplex PCR; TCRdb lists only in-frame clones, some missing. There are some 95,000 clones in the sample; 75% to 85% occur only once, and approximately 5% lies in the top ten. This clone was seen a single time. The junction had 10 bases not matched to a gene; V was cut back by 6 bases and J by 2 bases. CDR1 is SNHLY and CDR2 is FYNNEI in the germline V gene. CDR3 length: 15 amino acids. The clonotype was recovered from a woman aged 40 to 49 in good health and CMV-seronegative. The chain uses TRBV2 and TRBJ2-7; TRBD1 matches 7 bases. Sequencing used PBMCs. The DNA of the CDR3 is TGTGCCAGCAGAGAACCCGGGACAGCCACCTACGAGCAGTACTTC. It specifies CASREPGTATYEQYF.